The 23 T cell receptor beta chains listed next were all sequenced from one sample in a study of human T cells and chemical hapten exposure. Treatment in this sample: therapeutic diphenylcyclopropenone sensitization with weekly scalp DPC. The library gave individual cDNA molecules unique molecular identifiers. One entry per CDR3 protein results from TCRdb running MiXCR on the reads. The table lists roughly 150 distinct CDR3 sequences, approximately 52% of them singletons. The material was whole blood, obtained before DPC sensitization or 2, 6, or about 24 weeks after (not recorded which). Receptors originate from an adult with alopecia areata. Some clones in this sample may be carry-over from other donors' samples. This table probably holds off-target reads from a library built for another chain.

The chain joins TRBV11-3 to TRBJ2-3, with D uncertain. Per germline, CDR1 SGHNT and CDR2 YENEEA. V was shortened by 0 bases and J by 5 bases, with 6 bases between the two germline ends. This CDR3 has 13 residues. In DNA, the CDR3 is TGTGCCAGCAGCTTAGAACTGGGAGATACGCAGTATTTT. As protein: CASSLELGDTQYF.

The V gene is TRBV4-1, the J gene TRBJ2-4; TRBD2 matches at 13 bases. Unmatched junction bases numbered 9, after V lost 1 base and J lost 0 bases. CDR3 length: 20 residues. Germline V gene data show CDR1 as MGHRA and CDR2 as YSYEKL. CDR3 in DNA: TGCGCCAGCAGCCAAGTTCCGACTAGCGGGGGGACAGTAGCCAAAAACATTCAGTACTTC. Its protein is CASSQVPTSGGTVAKNIQYF.

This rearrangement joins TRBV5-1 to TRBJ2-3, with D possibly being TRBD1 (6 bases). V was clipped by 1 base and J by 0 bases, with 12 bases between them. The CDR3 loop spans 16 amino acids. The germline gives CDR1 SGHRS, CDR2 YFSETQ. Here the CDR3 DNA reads TGCGCCAGCAGCTTGAGAGGGGGATTAAGCACAGATACGCAGTATTTT. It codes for CASSLRGGLSTDTQYF.

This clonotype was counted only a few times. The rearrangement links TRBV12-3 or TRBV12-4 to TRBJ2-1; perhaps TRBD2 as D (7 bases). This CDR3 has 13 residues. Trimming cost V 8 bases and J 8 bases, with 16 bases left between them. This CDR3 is CASSIRGADEQFF. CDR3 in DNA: TGTGCCAGCTCAATCCGGGGGGCGGATGAGCAGTTCTTC.

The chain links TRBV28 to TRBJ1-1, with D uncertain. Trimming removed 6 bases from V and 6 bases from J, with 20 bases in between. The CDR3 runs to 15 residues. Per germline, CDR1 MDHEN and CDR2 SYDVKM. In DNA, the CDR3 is TGTGCCAGCAGACCTACCAGGAGTAAAGGCGCTGAAGCTTTCTTT. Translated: CASRPTRSKGAEAFF.

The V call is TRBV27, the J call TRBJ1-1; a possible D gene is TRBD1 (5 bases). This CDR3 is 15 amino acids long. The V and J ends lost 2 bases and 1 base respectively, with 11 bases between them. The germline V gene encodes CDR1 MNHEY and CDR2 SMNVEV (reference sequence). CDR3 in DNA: TGTGCCAGCAGTTTAGGGTCCGGGGCGAACACTGAAGCTTTCTTT. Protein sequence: CASSLGSGANTEAFF.

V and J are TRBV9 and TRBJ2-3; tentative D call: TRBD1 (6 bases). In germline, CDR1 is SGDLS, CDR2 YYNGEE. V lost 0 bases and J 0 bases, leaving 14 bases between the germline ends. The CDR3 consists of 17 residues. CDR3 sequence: CASSVVGALSSTDTQYF. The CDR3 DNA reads TGTGCCAGCAGCGTAGTGGGGGCCTTGTCAAGCACAGATACGCAGTATTTT. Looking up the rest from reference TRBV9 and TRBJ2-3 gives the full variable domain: DSGVTQTPKHLITATGQRVTLRCSPRSGDLSVYWYQQSLDQGLQFLIQYYNGEERAKGNILERFSAQQFPDLHSELNLSSLELGDSALYFCASSVVGALSSTDTQYFGPGTRLTVL.

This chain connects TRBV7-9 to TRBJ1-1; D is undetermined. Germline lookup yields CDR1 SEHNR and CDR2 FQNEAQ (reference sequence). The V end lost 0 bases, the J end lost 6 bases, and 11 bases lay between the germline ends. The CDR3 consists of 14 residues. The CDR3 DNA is TGTGCCAGCAGCTTAGCGGCTCAAAGCGCTGAAGCTTTCTTT. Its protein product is CASSLAAQSAEAFF.

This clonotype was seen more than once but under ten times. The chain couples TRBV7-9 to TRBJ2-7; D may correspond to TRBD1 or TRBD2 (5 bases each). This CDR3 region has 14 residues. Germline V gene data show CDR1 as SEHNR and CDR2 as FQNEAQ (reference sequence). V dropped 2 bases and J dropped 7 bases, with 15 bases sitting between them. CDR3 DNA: TGTGCCAGCAGCTTAACCGGGACCCCCTGGGAGCAGTACTTC. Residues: CASSLTGTPWEQYF.

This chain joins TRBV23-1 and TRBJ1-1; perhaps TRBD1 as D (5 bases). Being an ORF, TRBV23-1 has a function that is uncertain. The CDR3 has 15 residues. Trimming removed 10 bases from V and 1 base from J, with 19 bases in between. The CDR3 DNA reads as TGCGCCACTAAGGAGGCAGGGATTAGGAACACTGAAGCTTTCTTT. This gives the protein CATKEAGIRNTEAFF.

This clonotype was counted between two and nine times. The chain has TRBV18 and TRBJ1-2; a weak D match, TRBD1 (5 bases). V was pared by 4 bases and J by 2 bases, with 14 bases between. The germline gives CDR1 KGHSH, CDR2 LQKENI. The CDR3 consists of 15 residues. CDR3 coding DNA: TGTGCCAGCTCACAAGGGGAGGGATCCAACTATGGCTACACCTTC. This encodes CASSQGEGSNYGYTF.

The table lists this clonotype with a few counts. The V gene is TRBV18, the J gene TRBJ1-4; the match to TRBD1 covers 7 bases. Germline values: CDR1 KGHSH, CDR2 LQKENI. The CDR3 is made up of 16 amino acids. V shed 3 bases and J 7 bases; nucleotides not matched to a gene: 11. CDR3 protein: CASSPQRAGGSEKLFF. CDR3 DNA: TGTGCCAGCTCACCCCAACGGGCAGGGGGAAGTGAAAAACTGTTTTTT.

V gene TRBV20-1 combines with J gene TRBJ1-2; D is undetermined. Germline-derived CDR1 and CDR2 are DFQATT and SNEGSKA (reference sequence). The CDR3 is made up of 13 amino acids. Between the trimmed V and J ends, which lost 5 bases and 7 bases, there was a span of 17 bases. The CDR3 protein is CSAPTEPGSGYTF. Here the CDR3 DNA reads TGCAGTGCTCCCACGGAGCCGGGGTCTGGCTACACCTTC.

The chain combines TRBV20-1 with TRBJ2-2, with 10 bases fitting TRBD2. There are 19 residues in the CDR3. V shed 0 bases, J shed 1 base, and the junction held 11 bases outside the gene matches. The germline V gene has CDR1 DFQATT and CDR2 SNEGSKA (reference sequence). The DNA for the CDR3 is TGCAGTGCTAGAGATTATCTAGCGGGAGTAAGGGTGAACACCGGGGAGCTGTTTTTT. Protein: CSARDYLAGVRVNTGELFF.

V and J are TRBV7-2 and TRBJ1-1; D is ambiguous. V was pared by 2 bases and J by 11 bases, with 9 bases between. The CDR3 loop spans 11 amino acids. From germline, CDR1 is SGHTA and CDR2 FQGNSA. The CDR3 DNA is TGTGCCAGCAGCTTATCGGCTAATGCTTTCTTT. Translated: CASSLSANAFF.

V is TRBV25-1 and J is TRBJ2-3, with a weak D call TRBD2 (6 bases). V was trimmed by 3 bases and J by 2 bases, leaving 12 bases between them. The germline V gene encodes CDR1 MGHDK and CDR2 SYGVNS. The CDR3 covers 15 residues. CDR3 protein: CASSELTGDTDTQYF. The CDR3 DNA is TGTGCCAGCAGTGAGCTGACGGGGGACACAGATACGCAGTATTTT. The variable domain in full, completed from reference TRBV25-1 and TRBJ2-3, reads EADIYQTPRYLVIGTGKKITLECSQTMGHDKMYWYQQDPGMELHLIHYSYGVNSTEKGDLSSESTVSRIRTEHFPLTLESARPSHTSQYLCASSELTGDTDTQYFGPGTRLTVL.

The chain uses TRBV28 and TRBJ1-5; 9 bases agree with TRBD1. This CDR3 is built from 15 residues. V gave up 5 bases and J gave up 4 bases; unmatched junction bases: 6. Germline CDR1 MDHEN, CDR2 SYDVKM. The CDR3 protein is CASSPPGQGNQPQHF. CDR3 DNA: TGTGCCAGCAGTCCTCCGGGACAGGGTAATCAGCCCCAGCATTTT.

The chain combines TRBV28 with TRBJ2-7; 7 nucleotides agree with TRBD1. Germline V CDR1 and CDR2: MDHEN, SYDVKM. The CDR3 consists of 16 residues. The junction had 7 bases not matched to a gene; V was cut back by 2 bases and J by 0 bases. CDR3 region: CASSLSGTVSSYEQYF. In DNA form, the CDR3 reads TGTGCCAGCAGTTTAAGTGGGACAGTGAGCTCCTACGAGCAGTACTTC.

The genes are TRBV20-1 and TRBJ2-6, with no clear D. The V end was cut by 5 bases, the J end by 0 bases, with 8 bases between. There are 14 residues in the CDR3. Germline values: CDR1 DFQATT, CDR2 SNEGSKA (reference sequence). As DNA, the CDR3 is TGCAGTGCTCCTCCAGGCTCTGGGGCCAACGTCCTGACTTTC. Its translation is CSAPPGSGANVLTF.

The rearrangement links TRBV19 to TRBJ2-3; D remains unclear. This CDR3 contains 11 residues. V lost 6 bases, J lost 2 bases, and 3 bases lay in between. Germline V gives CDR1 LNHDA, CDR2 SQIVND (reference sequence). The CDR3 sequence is CASRVTDTQYF. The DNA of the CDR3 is TGTGCCAGTAGGGTCACAGATACGCAGTATTTT.

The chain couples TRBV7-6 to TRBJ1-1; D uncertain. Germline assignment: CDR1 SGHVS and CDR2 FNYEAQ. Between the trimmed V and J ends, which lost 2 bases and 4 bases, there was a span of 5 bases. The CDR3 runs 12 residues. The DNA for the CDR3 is TGTGCCAGCAGCTTATGGGGCACTGAAGCTTTCTTT. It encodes CASSLWGTEAFF.

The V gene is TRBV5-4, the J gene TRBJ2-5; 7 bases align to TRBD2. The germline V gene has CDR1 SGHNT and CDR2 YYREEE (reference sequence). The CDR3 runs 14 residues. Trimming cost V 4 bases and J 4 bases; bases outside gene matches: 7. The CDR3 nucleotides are TGTGCCAGCAGCCGGGGGGAGGGGCCAGAGACCCAGTACTTC. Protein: CASSRGEGPETQYF. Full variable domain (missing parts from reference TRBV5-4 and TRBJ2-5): ETGVTQSPTHLIKTRGQQVTLRCSSQSGHNTVSWYQQALGQGPQFIFQYYREEENGRGNFPPRFSGLQFPNYSSELNVNALELDDSALYLCASSRGEGPETQYFGPGTRLLVL.

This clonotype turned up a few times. In DNA form, the CDR3 reads TGTGCCAGCAGTTTGAAGGTGGGCGAGCAGTACTTC. This translates into CASSLKVGEQYF. The rearrangement joins TRBV12-3 or TRBV12-4 to TRBJ2-7; D unclear. CDR3 length: 12 amino acids. Trimming pared 3 bases from V and 6 bases from J, leaving 9 bases between.